This T cell receptor beta chain emerged from a study of blood T cell repertoires in COVID-19. Study overall: From the United States, Italy and Spain came samples of acute and convalescent COVID-19.

With respect to this clone: Additional DNA sequences in this sample encode the identical CDR3.

Germline CDR1 MNHEY, CDR2 SVGAGI. There are 15 residues in the CDR3. The V segment lost 4 bases and the J segment 9 bases; nucleotides outside the gene matches: 5. Per the original methods: Estimated nucleated cell counts came from reference gene primer amplification. Assay used: immunoSEQ multiplex PCR; TCRdb lists only in-frame clones, some missing. The V and J calls and clone size come from that table; D and trimming were worked out from the DNA. The sample includes 200,000 or so clones, 79% of them seen just once. V and J are TRBV6-5 and TRBJ2-1, with TRBD2 identical over 14 bases. This receptor was obtained from a man aged 55 to 70 with active or convalescent COVID-19. The sequenced sample was peripheral blood. In DNA, the CDR3 is TGTGCCAGCAGTTCTGGGACTAGCGGGAGAACTGAGCAGTTCTTC. This gives the protein CASSSGTSGRTEQFF.